The sample holds a few counts of the clone carrying this TCR beta chain. Its antigen is unknown. RNA transcripts gave rise to amplified TCR beta CDR3 regions. HTBI primers were used for first-round RT-PCR of the TCR CDR3. TCRdb called the multiplex PCR reads again in MiXCR, with one record for every CDR3 protein. The sample has a few hundred thousand distinct CDR3 sequences, roughly a fifth seen once. Germline trimming cut 7 bases from V and 4 bases from J; bases unmatched to any gene: 8. CDR1 is SQVTM, CDR2 ANQGSEA, per germline. The CDR3 is 14 residues long. This specimen comes from a study of T cells in Graves' hyperthyroidism and ophthalmopathy. Findings and caveats of the study: Ophthalmopathy stood apart from stable hyperthyroidism in a 13 V-J model. Ophthalmopathy prediction by the model preceded onset by a median roughly 6 months.

Uncontrolled infection, other autoimmune disease, pregnancy or lactation excluded patients. It was around 11 ml of fresh peripheral blood that supplied the PBMCs. The sample was blood. The chain carries TRBV29-1 and TRBJ2-1; the match to TRBD1 covers 9 bases. This receptor was obtained from a man aged 50 to 59 with Graves' ophthalmopathy. As DNA, the CDR3 is TGCAGCGCTATGGGACAGGGTCTGTACAATGAGCAGTTCTTC. Translation: CSAMGQGLYNEQFF.